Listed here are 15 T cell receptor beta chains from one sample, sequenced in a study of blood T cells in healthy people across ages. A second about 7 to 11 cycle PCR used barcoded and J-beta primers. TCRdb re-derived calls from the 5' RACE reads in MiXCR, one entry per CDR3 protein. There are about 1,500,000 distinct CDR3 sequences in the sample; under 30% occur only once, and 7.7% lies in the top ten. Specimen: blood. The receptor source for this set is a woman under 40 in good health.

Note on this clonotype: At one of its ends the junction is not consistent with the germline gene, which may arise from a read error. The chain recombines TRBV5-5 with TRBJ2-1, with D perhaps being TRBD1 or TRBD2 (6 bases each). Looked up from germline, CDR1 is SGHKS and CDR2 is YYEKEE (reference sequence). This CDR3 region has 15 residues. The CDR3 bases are TGTGCCAGCATCGAAGGGGGAGGCCCCTACAATAAGCAGTTCTTC. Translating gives CASIEGGGPYNKQFF.

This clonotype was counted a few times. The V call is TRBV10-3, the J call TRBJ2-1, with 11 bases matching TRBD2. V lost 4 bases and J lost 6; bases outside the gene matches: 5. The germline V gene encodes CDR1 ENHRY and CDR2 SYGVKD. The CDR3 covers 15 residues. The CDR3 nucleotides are TGTGCCATCAGTGGGGGGACTAGCGGCTCCAATGAGCAGTTCTTC. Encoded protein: CAISGGTSGSNEQFF.

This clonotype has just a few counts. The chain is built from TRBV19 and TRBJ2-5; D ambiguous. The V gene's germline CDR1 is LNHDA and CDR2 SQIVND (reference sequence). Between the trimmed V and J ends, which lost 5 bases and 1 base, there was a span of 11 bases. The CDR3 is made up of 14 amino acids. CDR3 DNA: TGTGCCAGTAGTCGCTCAGCTATCCAAGAGACCCAGTACTTC. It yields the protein CASSRSAIQETQYF.

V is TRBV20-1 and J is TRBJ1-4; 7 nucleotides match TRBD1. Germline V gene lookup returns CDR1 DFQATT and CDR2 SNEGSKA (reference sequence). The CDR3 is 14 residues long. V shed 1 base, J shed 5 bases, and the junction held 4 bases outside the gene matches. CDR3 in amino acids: CSARGQGYNEKLFF. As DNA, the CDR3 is TGCAGTGCTAGAGGACAGGGATACAATGAAAAACTGTTTTTT.

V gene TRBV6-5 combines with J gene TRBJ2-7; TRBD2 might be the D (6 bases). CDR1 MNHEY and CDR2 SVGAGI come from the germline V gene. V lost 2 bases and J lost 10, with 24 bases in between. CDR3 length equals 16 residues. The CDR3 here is CASSYPSSHRRGDQYF. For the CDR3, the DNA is TGTGCCAGCAGTTACCCTTCCTCCCACCGGCGCGGGGACCAGTACTTC.

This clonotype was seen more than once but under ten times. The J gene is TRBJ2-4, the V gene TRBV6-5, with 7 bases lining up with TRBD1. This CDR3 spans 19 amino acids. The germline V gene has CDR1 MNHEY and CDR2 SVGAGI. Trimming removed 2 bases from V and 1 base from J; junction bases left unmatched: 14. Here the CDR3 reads CASSYRPSTGRLAKNIQYF. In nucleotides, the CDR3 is TGTGCCAGCAGTTACCGCCCCTCGACAGGGCGCCTCGCCAAAAACATTCAGTACTTC.

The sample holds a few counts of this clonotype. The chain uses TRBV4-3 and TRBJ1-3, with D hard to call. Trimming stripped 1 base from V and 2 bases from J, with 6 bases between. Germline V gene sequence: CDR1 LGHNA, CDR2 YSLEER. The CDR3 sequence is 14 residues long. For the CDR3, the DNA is TGCGCCAGCAGCCAAGTCATCGCTGGAAACACCATATATTTT. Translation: CASSQVIAGNTIYF.

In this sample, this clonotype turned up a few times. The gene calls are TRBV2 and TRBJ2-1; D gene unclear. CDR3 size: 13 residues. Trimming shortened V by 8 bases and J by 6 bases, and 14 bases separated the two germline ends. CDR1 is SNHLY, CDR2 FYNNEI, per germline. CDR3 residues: CASAPNGPNEQFF. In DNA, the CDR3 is TGTGCCAGCGCCCCTAACGGGCCCAATGAGCAGTTCTTC.

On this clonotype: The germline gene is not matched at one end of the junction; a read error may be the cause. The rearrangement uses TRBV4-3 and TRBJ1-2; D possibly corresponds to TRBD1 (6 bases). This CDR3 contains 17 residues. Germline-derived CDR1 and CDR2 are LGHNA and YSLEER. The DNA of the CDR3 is TGCGCCAGCGGCCAAGAAGTCGGGGGGGCCTTAAACTATGGCTACACCTTC. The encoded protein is CASGQEVGGALNYGYTF.

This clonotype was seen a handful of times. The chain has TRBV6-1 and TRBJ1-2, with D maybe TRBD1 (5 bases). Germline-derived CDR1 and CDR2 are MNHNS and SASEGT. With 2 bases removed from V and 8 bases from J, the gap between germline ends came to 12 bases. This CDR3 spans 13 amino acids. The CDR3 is CASSEPRARGYTF. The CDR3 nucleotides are TGTGCCAGCAGTGAACCCAGGGCTCGCGGCTACACCTTC.

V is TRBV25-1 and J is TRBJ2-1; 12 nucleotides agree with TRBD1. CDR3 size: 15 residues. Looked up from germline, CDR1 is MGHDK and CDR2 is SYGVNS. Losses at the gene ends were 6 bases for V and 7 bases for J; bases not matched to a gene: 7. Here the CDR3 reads CASSDWGQGANEQFF. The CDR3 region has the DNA TGTGCCAGCAGCGACTGGGGACAGGGGGCAAATGAGCAGTTCTTC.

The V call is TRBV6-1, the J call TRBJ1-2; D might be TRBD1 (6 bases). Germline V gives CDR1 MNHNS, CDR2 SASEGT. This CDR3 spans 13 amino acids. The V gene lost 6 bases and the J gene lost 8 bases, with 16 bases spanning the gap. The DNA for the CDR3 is TGTGCCAGCAGGAAAACAGGGATGGGCGGCTACACCTTC. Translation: CASRKTGMGGYTF.

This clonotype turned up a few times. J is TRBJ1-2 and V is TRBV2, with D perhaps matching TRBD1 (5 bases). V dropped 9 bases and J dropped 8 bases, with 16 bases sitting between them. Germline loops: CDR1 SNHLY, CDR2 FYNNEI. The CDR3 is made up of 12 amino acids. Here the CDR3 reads CASKFGGDGYTF. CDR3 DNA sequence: TGTGCCAGTAAATTTGGAGGGGACGGCTACACCTTC.

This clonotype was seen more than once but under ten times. CDR3 DNA sequence: TGTGCCAGCAGCTTAGCACCGGGAGTCTACAATGAGCAGTTCTTC. Its translation: CASSLAPGVYNEQFF. The chain joins TRBV7-8 to TRBJ2-1; D is perhaps TRBD2 (6 bases). Germline assignment: CDR1 SGHVS and CDR2 FQNEAQ. The length of the CDR3 is 15 residues. Deletions cut 0 bases from V and 3 bases from J, with 9 bases between.

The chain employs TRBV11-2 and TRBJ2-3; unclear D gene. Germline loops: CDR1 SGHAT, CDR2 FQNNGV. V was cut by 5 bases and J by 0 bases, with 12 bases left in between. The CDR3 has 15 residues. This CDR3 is CASSRGRTSTDTQYF. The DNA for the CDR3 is TGTGCCAGCAGCCGCGGACGTACTAGCACAGATACGCAGTATTTT.